Listed below are T cell receptor beta chains from one sample, sequenced in a study of spatial heterogeneity in lung cancer. TCRdb reprocessed the 5' RACE reads with MiXCR, giving one entry per CDR3 protein. The table lists roughly 12,000 distinct CDR3 sequences, 14% to 15% of them singletons, with about 14% in the top ten. This specimen consisted of lung tumor tissue, obtained at surgery. Receptor source: a male donor with early-stage non-small cell lung cancer. The CDR3 runs from the conserved cysteine through the conserved F or W. A D gene is named only where the DNA matches it firmly. Clone size is not always given. Where it is, it says once, few, many or a class for expanded clones.

size,V,J,D,DNA,CDR3
many,TRBV7-2,TRBJ1-1,TRBD1,TGTGCCAGCAGCCCGGTTACGCCCGGGACAGGAGCACCCATTGAAGCTTTCTTT,CASSPVTPGTGAPIEAFF
few,TRBV7-9,TRBJ2-5,-,TGTGCCAGCAGCCTAACTGGGACCCAGTACTTC,CASSLTGTQYF
many,TRBV6-2/TRBV6-3,TRBJ1-1,-,TGTGCCAGCAGTATCGTCCGGACTGAAGCTTTCTTT,CASSIVRTEAFF
-,TRBV20-1,TRBJ1-2,TRBD1,TGCAGTGCTCCCAGACAGGGGAACTATGGCTACACCTTC,CSAPRQGNYGYTF
many,TRBV28,TRBJ2-3,-,TGTGCCAGCAGTTCCACGGGCCGAGATACGCAGTATTTT,CASSSTGRDTQYF
few,TRBV12-3/TRBV12-4,TRBJ2-5,TRBD2,TGTGCCAGCACCCCAAGCGGGACCCAGACTCAGTACTTC,CASTPSGTQTQYF
many,TRBV7-7,TRBJ2-2,TRBD2,TGTGCCAGCAGCTTGGGGCCGGGAGGGCCCGTAGGCGGGGAGCTGTTTTTT,CASSLGPGGPVGGELFF
-,TRBV18,TRBJ2-7,TRBD1,TGTGTCAGCGCAGGGACAGATGGGCCCTACGAGCAGTACTTC,CVSAGTDGPYEQYF
many,TRBV4-3,TRBJ2-3,TRBD2,TGCGCCAGCAGCCCGGTAGACGGGGGGGCAGTACGCAGGCAGTATTTT,CASSPVDGGAVRRQYF
many,TRBV20-1,TRBJ1-3,-,TGCAGTGCTAGACTTGGAAACACCATATATTTT,CSARLGNTIYF
few,TRBV15,TRBJ2-1,-,TGTGCCACTAGCGGCCCCATTGACAATGAGCAGTTCTTC,CATSGPIDNEQFF
many,TRBV6-2/TRBV6-3,TRBJ2-5,-,TGTGCCAGCAACTTGGCGGGGACATCCCCAGAGACCCAGTACTTC,CASNLAGTSPETQYF
many,TRBV7-2,TRBJ2-2,TRBD1,TGTGCCAGCAGCTTAGGGACAGGGAGTACCGGGGAGCTGTTTTTT,CASSLGTGSTGELFF
many,TRBV27,TRBJ2-1,-,TGTGCCAGCAGTTTACAGCAAGGACTTAGCTCCTACAATGAGCAGTTCTTC,CASSLQQGLSSYNEQFF
-,TRBV29-1,TRBJ2-1,TRBD1,TGCAGCGTCCCTACCGGGACAGGGGTCTACAATGAGCAGTTCTTC,CSVPTGTGVYNEQFF
few,TRBV5-1,TRBJ2-2,-,TGCGCCAGCAGCTTGGAGGGACCCAGAATCACCGGGGAGCTGTTTTTT,CASSLEGPRITGELFF
many,TRBV30,TRBJ2-5,TRBD1,TGTGCCTGGGACAGGGTTTGGGGAGAGACCCAGTACTTC,CAWDRVWGETQYF
many,TRBV12-3/TRBV12-4,TRBJ1-2,-,TGTGCCAGCAGCTCTACCCCCGGGGCCGATGGCTACACCTTC,CASSSTPGADGYTF
many,TRBV12-3/TRBV12-4,TRBJ2-1,-,TGTGCCAGCAGTACCTACAATGAGCAGTTCTTC,CASSTYNEQFF
few,TRBV29-1,TRBJ1-1,TRBD1,TGCAGCGTGGGACAGCCGAACACTGAAGCTTTCTTT,CSVGQPNTEAFF
-,TRBV29-1,TRBJ1-1,-,TGCAGCTTTTACCTGAACACTGAAGCTTTCTTT,CSFYLNTEAFF
few,TRBV20-1,TRBJ2-1,TRBD2,TGCAGTGCTGTGACTAGCGGGAGAAATGAGCAGTTCTTC,CSAVTSGRNEQFF
-,TRBV28,TRBJ2-1,TRBD2,TGTGCCAGCAGTGGACTAGCGGGAGTCAATGAGCAGTTCTTC,CASSGLAGVNEQFF
medium-sized,TRBV27,TRBJ2-1,TRBD1,TGTGCCAGCACGACAGGGATTTACAGTGAGCAGTTCTTC,CASTTGIYSEQFF
many,TRBV11-3,TRBJ1-1,-,TGTGCCAGCAGCTTAGGTGGGCAAGCTTTCTTT,CASSLGGQAFF
once,TRBV6-5,TRBJ1-1,-,TGTGCCAGCAGTTACGGGTCGGGTGAAGTTTTCTTT,CASSYGSGEVFF
many,TRBV7-9,TRBJ2-3,TRBD1,TGTGCCAGCAGCTGGGGCAGGGGGCATACAGATACGCAGTATTTT,CASSWGRGHTDTQYF
few,TRBV5-1,TRBJ2-4,-,TGCGCCAGCAGCTTGGGCGGGCTAGTGTCCCTCGAAGCCAAAAACATTCAGTACTTC,CASSLGGLVSLEAKNIQYF
-,TRBV9,TRBJ2-2,TRBD1,TGTGCCAGCAGCGTAGTACCTGGGACAGCGAACACCGGGGAGCTGTTTTTT,CASSVVPGTANTGELFF
many,TRBV28,TRBJ2-2,-,TGTGCCAGCAGTTTACCAGGTGAAGGTCGGAACACCGGGGAGCTGTTTTTT,CASSLPGEGRNTGELFF
-,TRBV7-2,TRBJ1-2,-,TGTGCCAGCAGCTCTTACACGGGGACGGACTATGGCTACACCTTC,CASSSYTGTDYGYTF
-,TRBV16,TRBJ2-4,TRBD1,TGTGCCAGCAGCCAGGGACAGGGAGCCAAAAACATTCAGTACTTC,CASSQGQGAKNIQYF
many,TRBV11-3,TRBJ1-4,-,TGTGCCAGCAGCTTGATTATTTTCGACAGCAACTCAACTAATGAAAAACTGTTTTTT,CASSLIIFDSNSTNEKLFF
-,TRBV20-1,TRBJ2-7,-,TGCAGTGCTAGCCCGGGGCCGGCCTACGAGCAGTACTTC,CSASPGPAYEQYF
medium-sized,TRBV5-1,TRBJ2-1,TRBD2,TGCGCCAGCCGGCTAGCGGAGACTTACAATGAGCAGTTCTTC,CASRLAETYNEQFF
medium-sized,TRBV5-1,TRBJ1-1,-,TGCGCCAGCAGCTTGGAAGGCACTGGAACTGAAGCTTTCTTT,CASSLEGTGTEAFF
-,TRBV6-2/TRBV6-3,TRBJ2-2,TRBD1,TGTGCCAGCAGTCCTCCCGGACAGGGGATCGGGGAGCTGTTTTTT,CASSPPGQGIGELFF
-,TRBV5-4,TRBJ2-3,-,TGTGCCAGCAGCTTTCCCGGGACCGAGACAGATACGCAGTATTTT,CASSFPGTETDTQYF
few,TRBV6-5,TRBJ2-3,TRBD2,TGTGCCAGCAGTTCGACTAGCGGGAGGCCAGATACGCAGTATTTT,CASSSTSGRPDTQYF
many,TRBV28,TRBJ1-5,-,TGTGCCAGCAGCCAACCCGGGACGACAGGTGCGGTTCAGCCCCAGCATTTT,CASSQPGTTGAVQPQHF
many,TRBV14,TRBJ2-7,-,TGTGCCAGCAGCCATGCGCGGTACGAGCAGTACTTC,CASSHARYEQYF
medium-sized,TRBV20-1,TRBJ1-2,TRBD1,TGCAGTGCTAGGACAGGGGGCGACTATGGCTACACCTTC,CSARTGGDYGYTF
many,TRBV28,TRBJ2-1,TRBD2,TGTGCCAGCAGTTCCAGCGGGGCAGGTGATGAGCAGTTCTTC,CASSSSGAGDEQFF
medium-sized,TRBV20-1,TRBJ1-5,TRBD1,TGCAGTGCGAGGGACAGGCCGGGCCAGCCCCAGCATTTT,CSARDRPGQPQHF
many,TRBV7-2,TRBJ2-1,-,TGTGCCAGCAGCCGTAGAGGGGGGTCCCCGTACAATGAGCAGTTCTTC,CASSRRGGSPYNEQFF
many,TRBV5-8,TRBJ2-6,-,TGTGCCAGCAGCTTGGGGACTTTCTCTGGGGCCAACGTCCTGACTTTC,CASSLGTFSGANVLTF
medium-sized,TRBV10-3,TRBJ2-7,-,TGTGCCATCAGTGAGGAAAGGGGAGCCTACGAGCAGTACTTC,CAISEERGAYEQYF
many,TRBV7-9,TRBJ2-5,TRBD2,TGTGCCAGCAGCTTATTACCACAAGCGGGGGGCGGAGAGACCCAGTACTTC,CASSLLPQAGGGETQYF
many,TRBV20-1,TRBJ2-3,TRBD2,TGCAGTGCTAGAGATCTAAGCGGGGGGTTTAGACCGAATACGCAGTATTTT,CSARDLSGGFRPNTQYF
medium-sized,TRBV5-4,TRBJ1-4,-,TGTGCCAGCAGCCTGAGGGGGGGCTCTAATGAAAAACTGTTTTTT,CASSLRGGSNEKLFF
-,TRBV29-1,TRBJ1-2,-,TGCAGCTCCGGACCAGCGGACTATGGCTACACCTTC,CSSGPADYGYTF
-,TRBV6-1,TRBJ2-3,TRBD2,TGTGCCAGCAGTGAACTAGCGGGAGGGCCAGATACGCAGTATTTT,CASSELAGGPDTQYF
medium-sized,TRBV7-2,TRBJ2-1,-,TGTGCCAGCAGCTTTTCCAGCACTAACAATGAGCAGTTCTTC,CASSFSSTNNEQFF
many,TRBV7-2,TRBJ1-4,-,TGTGCCAGCAGCTTAGCGAAGGAAAATGAAAAACTGTTTTTT,CASSLAKENEKLFF